This passage covers 9 T cell receptor beta chains from one sample sequenced in a study of T cell responses to AZD1222 COVID-19 vaccine. The protocol was immunoSEQ multiplex PCR, while the TCRdb copy is restricted to in-frame clones and leaves out a portion. The repertoire holds over 85,000 clones, with more than 85% as singletons. Specimen: peripheral blood, collected on day 0 of AZD1222 vaccination. The receptors come from an adult in good health.

The genes are TRBV4-2 and TRBJ2-1; the match to TRBD2 covers 9 bases. With 3 bases clipped from V and 6 bases from J, the junction kept 9 bases outside the gene matches. The CDR3 totals 16 residues. CDR1 LGHNA and CDR2 YNFKEQ come from the germline V gene. The CDR3 DNA reads as TGTGCCAGCAGCCAGCCGGGACTAGCTTCCGCCAATGAGCAGTTCTTC. Encoded protein: CASSQPGLASANEQFF.

The V and J genes are TRBV7-9 and TRBJ1-3; D is uncertain. Trimming took 4 bases from V and 2 from J, leaving 9 bases between them. Per germline, CDR1 SEHNR and CDR2 FQNEAQ (reference sequence). The CDR3 consists of 14 residues. CDR3 bases: TGTGCCAGCAGCTACATGGGAGCTGGAAACACCATATATTTT. Protein product: CASSYMGAGNTIYF.

The gene calls are TRBV6-5 and TRBJ1-2, with D possibly matching TRBD1 (5 bases). Between the trimmed V and J ends, which lost 2 bases and 3 bases, there was a span of 13 bases. The CDR3 runs to 15 residues. Germline V CDR1 and CDR2: MNHEY, SVGAGI. The CDR3 reads CASSYRPRGYYGYTF. The CDR3 nucleotides are TGTGCCAGCAGTTACCGACCCCGGGGCTACTATGGCTACACCTTC.

This chain joins TRBV4-3 and TRBJ2-7; TRBD1 might be the D (6 bases). Trimming took 2 bases from V and 4 from J, leaving 12 bases between them. The germline V gene encodes CDR1 LGHNA and CDR2 YSLEER. This CDR3 comprises 14 residues. The CDR3, as DNA: TGCGCCAGCAGCCAAACCCCACAGGGATACGAGCAGTACTTC. It yields the protein CASSQTPQGYEQYF.

The chain employs TRBV4-1 and TRBJ2-5; 7 nucleotides agree with TRBD2. The V segment lost 0 bases and the J segment 6 bases; nucleotides outside the gene matches: 7. CDR3 length: 15 amino acids. CDR1 is MGHRA, CDR2 YSYEKL, per germline. CDR3 sequence reads: CASSQDRGGEKTQYF. The CDR3 DNA sequence: TGCGCCAGCAGCCAAGATAGGGGAGGGGAGAAGACCCAGTACTTC.

This clone appeared a single time. The chain combines TRBV6-2 or TRBV6-3 with TRBJ2-1; 14 bases line up with TRBD2. The CDR3 loop spans 17 amino acids. V was pared by 2 bases and J by 8 bases, with 8 bases of the junction left unmatched. The germline V gene encodes CDR1 MNHEY and CDR2 SVGEGT. The CDR3 spells CASSYPGLAGGRDEQFF. As DNA, the CDR3 is TGTGCCAGCAGTTACCCCGGACTAGCGGGAGGACGGGATGAGCAGTTCTTC.

This chain joins TRBV5-1 and TRBJ1-4; D uncertain. The germline V gene encodes CDR1 SGHRS and CDR2 YFSETQ. V dropped 0 bases and J dropped 0 bases, with 15 bases sitting between them. CDR3 length: 18 amino acids. The CDR3 here is CASSLERNTFATNEKLFF. As DNA, the CDR3 is TGCGCCAGCAGCTTGGAGAGGAACACCTTTGCAACTAATGAAAAACTGTTTTTT.

The genes are TRBV18 and TRBJ1-1, with D tentatively TRBD1 (5 bases). Germline CDR1 KGHSH, CDR2 LQKENI. Trimming pared 2 bases from V and 4 bases from J, leaving 17 bases between. This CDR3 comprises 16 residues. CDR3 protein: CASSPAGSLGGTEAFF. The CDR3 DNA is TGTGCCAGCTCACCAGCAGGGTCGCTGGGGGGCACTGAAGCTTTCTTT.

About this clone itself: A read error may account for a junction end that differs from germline. The chain links TRBV28 to TRBJ1-2, with D uncertain. Germline lookup yields CDR1 MDHEN and CDR2 SYDVKM. The CDR3 contains 16 residues. The chain's CDR3 is CASSTHPPGSNYGYTF. The CDR3 bases are TGTGCCAGCAGTACTCACCCCCCCGGGTCTAATTATGGCTACACCTTC.